The next 15 T cell receptor beta chains were all read from a single sample in a study of blood T cells in healthy people across ages (dated by TCRdb to about 2015). Library construction relied on 5' RACE. The sequencer was an Illumina HiSeq 2500. A second PCR of about 6 to 11 cycles was performed with a sample-barcoded 5' primer and a J-beta primer mix. The raw public reads went through TCRdb reprocessing: fastp at Q25, MiXCR clone calling, in-frame beta chains kept. Rows with a matching CDR3 protein are joined into one entry that keeps the most common DNA and genes. This sample is represented by 750,000 to 950,000 distinct CDR3 sequences; about 55% of them were singletons. The ten largest clones capture approximately 40% of the sample. Input material: blood. The receptors derive from a man at least 80 years old in good health.

V and J are TRBV20-1 and TRBJ1-2; a possible D gene is TRBD1 (5 bases). This CDR3 region has 13 residues. Germline CDR1 is DFQATT and CDR2 is SNEGSKA (reference sequence). V was trimmed by 0 bases and J by 9 bases, leaving 14 bases between them. The DNA of the CDR3 is TGCAGTGCTAGAGACATTTTTCGGGGGAGCTACACCTTC. Its translation: CSARDIFRGSYTF.

CDR3 residues: CAISDRDRGPGEQFF. CDR3 bases: TGTGCCATCAGTGATCGGGACAGGGGGCCGGGTGAGCAGTTCTTC. J is TRBJ2-1 and V is TRBV10-3; 12 bases line up with TRBD1. This CDR3 spans 15 amino acids. V shed 3 bases, J shed 9 bases, and the junction held 6 bases outside the gene matches. The germline CDR1 and CDR2 sequences are ENHRY and SYGVKD.

The V and J genes are TRBV6-5 and TRBJ2-7, with D maybe TRBD2 (6 bases). V was trimmed by 7 bases and J by 1 base, leaving 17 bases between them. Germline V gene lookup returns CDR1 MNHEY and CDR2 SVGAGI. This CDR3 contains 15 residues. This CDR3 is CASTTPGLGSYEQYF. Written as DNA, the CDR3 is TGTGCCAGCACCACCCCGGGACTCGGTTCCTACGAGCAGTACTTC.

The rearrangement uses TRBV12-3 or TRBV12-4 and TRBJ1-5, with 7 bases lining up with TRBD1. Trimming removed 5 bases from V and 5 bases from J; junction bases left unmatched: 12. This CDR3 is built from 16 residues. The CDR3 here is CASSPRTGAHHQPQHF. CDR3 coding DNA: TGTGCCAGCAGTCCCAGGACAGGAGCCCACCATCAGCCCCAGCATTTT.

This clonotype turned up a few times. The V call is TRBV14, the J call TRBJ2-5; TRBD1 agrees at 10 bases. J gave up 7 bases and V 1 base, and 9 bases lay outside the gene matches. This CDR3 is built from 16 residues. Germline V lookup: CDR1 SGHDN, CDR2 FVKESK. CDR3 in amino acids: CASSQGDRGQGGTQYF. CDR3 nucleotide sequence: TGTGCCAGCAGCCAAGGCGACAGGGGGCAAGGTGGGACCCAGTACTTC.

This clonotype showed up just a few times. The rearrangement uses TRBV7-2 and TRBJ2-1; maybe TRBD2 (6 bases). The CDR3 is made up of 14 amino acids. Trimming took off 2 bases at V and 7 bases at J, with 12 bases between the two ends. The germline V gene has CDR1 SGHTA and CDR2 FQGNSA. CDR3 region: CASSLWRAENEQFF. In DNA, the CDR3 is TGTGCCAGCAGCTTATGGAGGGCCGAAAATGAGCAGTTCTTC. Full variable domain (remainder filled in from reference TRBV7-2 and TRBJ2-1): GAGVSQSPSNKVTEKGKDVELRCDPISGHTALYWYRQSLGQGLEFLIYFQGNSAPDKSGLPSDRFSAERTGGSVSTLTIQRTQQEDSAVYLCASSLWRAENEQFFGPGTRLTVL.

The chain combines TRBV12-3 or TRBV12-4 with TRBJ2-4; 11 bases fit TRBD2. V trimming: 6 bases; J trimming: 1 base; junction bases outside the gene matches: 8. The CDR3 is made up of 17 amino acids. The CDR3 reads CASRTGLAEGAKNIQYF. The CDR3 DNA reads as TGTGCCAGCAGGACGGGACTAGCGGAGGGGGCCAAAAACATTCAGTACTTC.

In DNA, the CDR3 is TGCAGTGCTAGGGATAGCGGGAACACCGGGGAGCTGTTTTTT. It yields the protein CSARDSGNTGELFF. The rearrangement uses TRBV20-1 and TRBJ2-2; D might be TRBD2 (6 bases). This CDR3 is 14 amino acids long. The V and J ends lost 3 bases and 1 base respectively, with 9 bases between them. CDR1 is DFQATT, CDR2 SNEGSKA, per germline (reference sequence).

This chain uses TRBV9 with TRBJ2-3; 7 positions agree with TRBD1. The trim removed 4 bases at V and 0 bases at J, leaving 8 bases unmatched. The germline CDR1 and CDR2 sequences are SGDLS and YYNGEE. The CDR3 length is 16 residues. Here the CDR3 DNA reads TGTGCCAGCAGCACTAACAGGGGTTCAAGCACAGATACGCAGTATTTT. Protein product: CASSTNRGSSTDTQYF.

The sample holds a few counts of this clonotype. The chain uses TRBV20-1 and TRBJ2-1; 11 bases are shared with TRBD2. V lost 7 bases and J lost 10; bases outside the gene matches: 12. This CDR3 comprises 14 residues. Germline V gene sequence: CDR1 DFQATT, CDR2 SNEGSKA (reference sequence). The CDR3 sequence is CSGTSGSGVREQFF. CDR3 DNA: TGCAGTGGTACTAGCGGGAGTGGGGTCCGGGAGCAGTTCTTC.

This clonotype was recorded a few times. The V call is TRBV29-1, the J call TRBJ2-5, with 8 bases fitting TRBD2. CDR3 length: 17 amino acids. V lost 6 bases to trimming and J lost 3 bases; unmatched junction nucleotides: 18. The germline gives CDR1 SQVTM, CDR2 ANQGSEA. CDR3 amino acids: CSVGAIAGGGSEETQYF. Here the CDR3 DNA reads TGCAGCGTGGGCGCTATTGCGGGAGGAGGATCGGAAGAGACCCAGTACTTC.

The V call is TRBV12-3 or TRBV12-4, the J call TRBJ2-1, with TRBD2 matching 7 bases. V lost 1 base to trimming and J lost 6 bases; unmatched junction nucleotides: 6. The CDR3 totals 15 residues. The CDR3 reads CASSLGVGGVNEQFF. CDR3 bases: TGTGCCAGCAGTTTAGGAGTGGGAGGGGTCAATGAGCAGTTCTTC.

This chain links TRBV7-3 with TRBJ2-6, with 9 nucleotides matching TRBD2. The ends lost 0 bases at V and 4 bases at J; junction bases unmatched: 10. From germline, CDR1 is SGHTA and CDR2 FQGTGA. The CDR3 consists of 19 residues. CDR3 sequence (DNA): TGTGCCAGCAGCTTAACCCTTGGCGGGAGGGCCTCGGGGGCCAACGTCCTGACTTTC. Encoded protein: CASSLTLGGRASGANVLTF.

This rearrangement joins TRBV29-1 to TRBJ1-5; D is possibly TRBD1 (5 bases). V was clipped by 4 bases and J by 3 bases, with 10 bases between them. Germline assignment: CDR1 SQVTM and CDR2 ANQGSEA. The CDR3 length is 13 residues. The CDR3, as DNA: TGCAGCGTTGGTGACAGACTCAATCAGCCCCAGCATTTT. This sequence encodes CSVGDRLNQPQHF.

V and J are TRBV5-1 and TRBJ1-1; 7 nucleotides align to TRBD1. V shed 4 bases, J shed 8 bases, and the junction held 8 bases outside the gene matches. This CDR3 spans 13 amino acids. CDR1 is SGHRS and CDR2 is YFSETQ in the germline V gene. The chain's CDR3 is CASSPLGGQEAFF. In DNA form, the CDR3 reads TGCGCCAGCAGCCCACTGGGGGGACAGGAAGCTTTCTTT.